These 28 T cell receptor beta chains came from one sample sequenced in a study of T cell repertoires in ileal Crohn's disease. Here immunoSEQ multiplex PCR was the method, and the copy in TCRdb shows in-frame clones only, minus some. Among just over 3,000 clones listed, 70% to 90% were seen once. Time point noted: neoterminal ileum biopsy at postoperative endoscopy, about 6 months after surgery. The specimen was ileal tissue. The receptors shown here come from an adult with Crohn's disease.

The genes are TRBV7-8 and TRBJ2-2, with 10 bases lining up with TRBD1. Per the germline V gene, CDR1 is SGHVS and CDR2 is FQNEAQ. The length of the CDR3 is 15 residues. Germline trimming cut 3 bases from V and 5 bases from J; bases unmatched to any gene: 3. The CDR3 reads CASSFKGQGTGELFF. In DNA form, the CDR3 reads TGTGCCAGCAGCTTTAAGGGACAGGGGACCGGGGAGCTGTTTTTT.

This clone was seen just once. The rearrangement uses TRBV23-1 and TRBJ2-1; 10 positions match TRBD2. TRBV23-1 is placed among ORFs of uncertain function. Losses at the gene ends were 4 bases for V and 10 bases for J; bases not matched to a gene: 7. The CDR3 extends over 14 amino acids. The CDR3 region has the DNA TGCGCCAGCAGTCTAGCGGGGGGTCCGGGGGAGCAGTTCTTC. Residues: CASSLAGGPGEQFF.

This clone was seen a handful of times. The CDR3 DNA sequence: TGTGCCAGCAGTGAAGGACAGCCGAACCTCTATGGCTACACCTTC. Translated, it gives CASSEGQPNLYGYTF. This chain joins TRBV6-1 and TRBJ1-2; perhaps TRBD1 as D (5 bases). The CDR3 covers 15 residues. The V end was cut by 1 base, the J end by 4 bases, with 13 bases between. CDR1 is MNHNS and CDR2 is SASEGT in the germline V gene.

The rearrangement joins TRBV6-1 to TRBJ2-7, with 9 bases identical to TRBD2. V shed 1 base, J shed 4 bases, and the junction held 5 bases outside the gene matches. There are 15 residues in the CDR3. Germline CDR1 and CDR2: MNHNS and SASEGT. CDR3 region: CASSEGSGGRYEQYF. The CDR3 DNA reads as TGTGCCAGCAGTGAAGGTAGCGGGGGTAGGTACGAGCAGTACTTC.

This chain connects TRBV5-1 to TRBJ2-1; D gene ambiguous. Per the germline V gene, CDR1 is SGHRS and CDR2 is YFSETQ. The V end was cut by 4 bases, the J end by 6 bases, with 11 bases between. The CDR3 loop spans 13 amino acids. The CDR3: CASSPLVLNEQFF. The DNA for the CDR3 is TGCGCCAGCAGCCCCCTAGTCCTCAATGAGCAGTTCTTC.

The chain combines TRBV5-1 with TRBJ2-5; D may be TRBD1 (6 bases). V was clipped by 1 base and J by 8 bases, with 15 bases between them. Germline V CDR1 and CDR2: SGHRS, YFSETQ. The CDR3 extends over 14 amino acids. CDR3 coding DNA: TGCGCCAGCAGCTTGAGTCCAGGGGCCTCCACCCAGTACTTC. It specifies CASSLSPGASTQYF.

The CDR3 spells CASSLAGPYNEQFF. The CDR3 nucleotides read TGTGCCAGCAGCCTAGCGGGTCCCTACAATGAGCAGTTCTTC. V gene TRBV14 combines with J gene TRBJ2-1; 7 nucleotides match TRBD2. CDR3 length: 14 amino acids. V shed 4 bases and J 2 bases; nucleotides not matched to a gene: 2. Germline V gene lookup returns CDR1 SGHDN and CDR2 FVKESK.

This sequence joins TRBV7-6 and TRBJ2-3, with TRBD1 matching 8 bases. Germline V gene sequence: CDR1 SGHVS, CDR2 FNYEAQ. The CDR3 consists of 16 residues. Trimming at V came to 1 base and at J to 2 bases, leaving 5 bases not matched to a gene. The CDR3 sequence is CASSLGATGATDTQYF. The CDR3, as DNA: TGTGCCAGCAGCTTAGGGGCGACAGGGGCCACAGATACGCAGTATTTT.

The chain links TRBV9 to TRBJ1-6, with 10 bases identical to TRBD1. The CDR3 sequence is 15 residues long. Germline CDR1 and CDR2: SGDLS and YYNGEE. Trimming removed 4 bases from V and 8 bases from J; junction bases left unmatched: 6. The CDR3 loop is CASSPRTGGDSPLHF. CDR3 nucleotide sequence: TGTGCCAGCAGCCCTAGGACAGGGGGGGATTCACCCCTCCACTTT.

The chain joins TRBV10-1 to TRBJ2-3; D remains ambiguous. From germline, CDR1 is WNHNN and CDR2 SYGVQD (reference sequence). The CDR3 is 15 amino acids. V lost 0 bases to trimming and J lost 0 bases, with 7 bases between them. The chain's CDR3 is CASSESSDSTDTQYF. CDR3 sequence (DNA): TGCGCCAGCAGTGAGTCATCAGACAGCACAGATACGCAGTATTTT.

This rearrangement joins TRBV15 to TRBJ1-1; D is unresolved. The germline V gene has CDR1 LNHNV and CDR2 YYDKDF (reference sequence). V was trimmed by 2 bases and J by 4 bases, leaving 8 bases between them. The CDR3 length is 13 residues. CDR3 sequence: CATSRRRGTEAFF. The CDR3 region has the DNA TGTGCCACCAGCAGAAGGCGGGGCACTGAAGCTTTCTTT.

The J gene is TRBJ2-6, the V gene TRBV5-5, with TRBD1 matching over 10 bases. Germline CDR1 SGHKS, CDR2 YYEKEE (reference sequence). The CDR3 extends over 16 amino acids. The junction had 1 base not matched to a gene; V was cut back by 0 bases and J by 4 bases. CDR3 residues: CASSLGQGAGANVLTF. The CDR3 bases are TGTGCCAGCAGCTTGGGACAGGGGGCAGGGGCCAACGTCCTGACTTTC.

The chain joins TRBV14 to TRBJ2-5; maybe TRBD2 (5 bases). This CDR3 is built from 17 residues. The V end was cut by 0 bases, the J end by 2 bases, with 16 bases between. Looked up from germline, CDR1 is SGHDN and CDR2 is FVKESK. The CDR3 region is CASSQDSNLLGQETQYF. The CDR3 nucleotides read TGTGCCAGCAGCCAAGACTCCAACCTACTAGGGCAAGAGACCCAGTACTTC.

This clone appeared a single time. This chain connects TRBV2 to TRBJ1-6; no firm D call. The length of the CDR3 is 13 residues. V dropped 6 bases and J dropped 10 bases, with 13 bases sitting between them. Germline V CDR1 and CDR2: SNHLY, FYNNEI. The CDR3 spells CASSYPTSSPLHF. Written as DNA, the CDR3 is TGTGCCAGCAGCTACCCGACAAGCTCACCCCTCCACTTT.

The chain employs TRBV5-1 and TRBJ1-1; 7 bases are a match to TRBD1. The CDR3 totals 13 residues. Germline values: CDR1 SGHRS, CDR2 YFSETQ. V lost 5 bases to trimming and J lost 4 bases; unmatched junction nucleotides: 5. CDR3 protein: CASSYPGGTEAFF. The CDR3 region has the DNA TGCGCCAGCAGTTATCCAGGGGGCACTGAAGCTTTCTTT.

The sample holds a few counts of this clone. The V call is TRBV27, the J call TRBJ1-1; D remains unclear. Germline CDR1 reads MNHEY; CDR2 reads SMNVEV (reference sequence). This CDR3 has 11 residues. The V end lost 8 bases, the J end lost 10 bases, and 14 bases lay between the germline ends. The CDR3 coding sequence is TGTGCCAGCGGACCCGGATGGGGAGCTTTCTTT. Its translation is CASGPGWGAFF.

The chain joins TRBV14 to TRBJ1-1, with D possibly TRBD1 on 5 matching bases. This CDR3 has 16 residues. V lost 4 bases to trimming and J lost 2 bases, with 17 bases between them. Germline V gene lookup returns CDR1 SGHDN and CDR2 FVKESK. Here the CDR3 DNA reads TGTGCCAGCAGCCCCCTAGGGGCAGTTAGAAACACTGAAGCTTTCTTT. Translated: CASSPLGAVRNTEAFF.

This clone was counted once. The J gene is TRBJ2-7, the V gene TRBV27, with 8 bases fitting TRBD1. The V gene's germline CDR1 is MNHEY and CDR2 SMNVEV (reference sequence). This CDR3 spans 19 amino acids. The ends lost 6 bases at V and 3 bases at J; junction bases unmatched: 22. The CDR3 DNA sequence: TGTGCCAGCAGATCGATGGGCAGGGGGCCAGAGGTTGTCGGCTACGAGCAGTACTTC. Translating gives CASRSMGRGPEVVGYEQYF.

The genes are TRBV6-5 and TRBJ1-4, with 9 bases identical to TRBD1. The CDR3 length is 11 residues. Unmatched junction bases numbered 1, after V lost 7 bases and J lost 10 bases. Germline assignment: CDR1 MNHEY and CDR2 SVGAGI. CDR3 nucleotides: TGTGCCAGCATGACAGGGGGAAAACTGTTTTTT. Encoded protein: CASMTGGKLFF.

The chain links TRBV25-1 to TRBJ2-2; D unclear. The germline V and J ends were trimmed by 8 bases and 8 bases, with 6 bases remaining between them. The CDR3 has 10 residues. The germline gives CDR1 MGHDK, CDR2 SYGVNS. The chain's CDR3 is CASRSGELFF. The CDR3, as DNA: TGTGCCAGCCGTAGTGGGGAGCTGTTTTTT.

The J gene is TRBJ1-6, the V gene TRBV7-9, with 9 positions matching TRBD1. Trimming took 5 bases from V and 9 from J; bases not matched to a gene: 5. The CDR3 contains 14 residues. Germline V gene lookup returns CDR1 SEHNR and CDR2 FQNEAQ (reference sequence). For the CDR3, the DNA is TGTGCCAGCAGCAAACAGGGGGCGGTTTCACCCCTCCACTTT. Its protein is CASSKQGAVSPLHF.

The rearrangement uses TRBV23-1 and TRBJ1-1, with D hard to call. TRBV23-1 is an ORF, and what it does is uncertain. This CDR3 region has 14 residues. V dropped 3 bases and J dropped 3 bases, with 11 bases sitting between them. The CDR3 DNA reads TGCGCCAGCAGTCAGGACTATGGTGACACTGAAGCTTTCTTT. Protein product: CASSQDYGDTEAFF.

This chain links TRBV18 with TRBJ1-1; 10 nucleotides align to TRBD1. This CDR3 has 13 residues. The germline CDR1 and CDR2 sequences are KGHSH and LQKENI. The V gene end was trimmed by 2 bases and the J gene end by 6 bases; junction bases not matched to a gene: 0. The CDR3 protein is CASSPGQGAEAFF. CDR3 DNA sequence: TGTGCCAGCTCACCAGGACAGGGGGCTGAAGCTTTCTTT.

The chain carries TRBV5-1 and TRBJ1-4; D ambiguous. Trimming stripped 0 bases from V and 1 base from J, with 10 bases between. Germline assignment: CDR1 SGHRS and CDR2 YFSETQ. The CDR3 contains 16 residues. The CDR3 nucleotides are TGCGCCAGCAGCTTGGGCGGCTCAGGAACTAATGAAAAACTGTTTTTT. This gives the protein CASSLGGSGTNEKLFF.

This sequence joins TRBV6-1 and TRBJ1-5; possibly TRBD1 for D (5 bases). Germline assignment: CDR1 MNHNS and CDR2 SASEGT. The length of the CDR3 is 14 residues. Trimming removed 8 bases at V and 5 bases at J, with 16 bases between. As DNA, the CDR3 is TGTGCCAGCGATGGGGCTGGGGAACATCAGCCCCAGCATTTT. It translates to CASDGAGEHQPQHF.

This chain joins TRBV10-3 and TRBJ2-3; 8 bases fit TRBD1. The V segment lost 11 bases and the J segment 5 bases; nucleotides outside the gene matches: 3. From germline, CDR1 is ENHRY and CDR2 SYGVKD. The CDR3 is 11 residues long. The CDR3 bases are TGTGCCCAGGGGGCACGAGATACGCAGTATTTT. It encodes CAQGARDTQYF.

Only one count was recorded for this clone. In DNA form, the CDR3 reads TGTGCCTGGAGTGTAGGGGACTACGAGCAGTACTTC. It specifies CAWSVGDYEQYF. V usage is TRBV30 and J usage is TRBJ2-7, with D perhaps TRBD1 (5 bases). This CDR3 is built from 12 residues. Germline CDR1 reads GTSNPN; CDR2 reads SVGIG (reference sequence). Between the trimmed V and J ends, which lost 0 bases and 3 bases, there was a span of 6 bases.

This chain joins TRBV6-6 and TRBJ1-1, with D uncertain. The CDR3 has 15 residues. Trimming shortened V by 6 bases and J by 3 bases, and 17 bases separated the two germline ends. Germline V gene lookup returns CDR1 MNHNY and CDR2 SVGAGI (reference sequence). This CDR3 is CASSYTRVQYTEAFF. DNA of the CDR3: TGTGCCAGCAGCTATACCCGGGTTCAGTACACTGAAGCTTTCTTT.